One and the same sample provided the 26 T cell receptor beta chains below, sequenced in a study of blood T cell repertoires in COVID-19. TCRdb keeps only in-frame clones here, not all; method: immunoSEQ multiplex PCR. Here the sample spans around 330,000 clones, around nine tenths being singletons. Material: PBMCs or T cells enriched from blood (not recorded which). These receptor sequences come from a man aged 55 to 70 who had recovered from COVID-19.

The J gene is TRBJ2-1, the V gene TRBV5-1; D gene uncertain. This CDR3 region has 12 residues. Trimming took 0 bases from V and 7 from J, leaving 5 bases between them. Germline lookup yields CDR1 SGHRS and CDR2 YFSETQ. The CDR3 loop reads CASSLERNEQFF. CDR3 nucleotides: TGCGCCAGCAGCTTGGAGAGAAATGAGCAGTTCTTC.

The rearrangement uses TRBV6-5 and TRBJ2-3; 8 positions match TRBD1. V dropped 2 bases and J dropped 4; count of bases not matched to a gene: 8. The CDR3 sequence is 16 residues long. Germline V CDR1 and CDR2: MNHEY, SVGAGI. CDR3 DNA: TGTGCCAGCAGTTACCCAACAGGGGGGACCGCAGATACGCAGTATTTT. Translating it yields CASSYPTGGTADTQYF.

This clone was picked up a small number of times. V is TRBV5-4 and J is TRBJ2-3; 8 bases are shared with TRBD2. Looked up from germline, CDR1 is SGHNT and CDR2 is YYREEE (reference sequence). The CDR3 consists of 16 residues. Trimming at V came to 4 bases and at J to 0 bases, leaving 7 bases not matched to a gene. The CDR3 bases are TGTGCCAGCAGCCCTGGTTCTAGCGGGAGCACAGATACGCAGTATTTT. Translation: CASSPGSSGSTDTQYF.

This clone was observed a handful of times. This chain uses TRBV7-8 with TRBJ1-1; maybe TRBD1 (6 bases). CDR1 and CDR2 from the germline V gene are SGHVS and FQNEAQ. The CDR3 totals 17 residues. Trimming removed 2 bases at V and 1 base at J, with 17 bases between. The CDR3 nucleotides read TGTGCCAGCAGCTTACCCCGGGACAAAACGTCGAACACTGAAGCTTTCTTT. Amino acid sequence: CASSLPRDKTSNTEAFF.

The chain has TRBV19 and TRBJ2-2, with TRBD1 as a possible D gene (6 bases). The CDR3 extends over 15 amino acids. The germline V and J ends were trimmed by 5 bases and 2 bases, with 12 bases remaining between them. Germline V gene sequence: CDR1 LNHDA, CDR2 SQIVND (reference sequence). In DNA, the CDR3 is TGTGCCAGTAGTGTGACAGGAAGAAACACCGGGGAGCTGTTTTTT. It encodes CASSVTGRNTGELFF. Filled out from reference TRBV19 and TRBJ2-2, the complete variable domain reads DGGITQSPKYLFRKEGQNVTLSCEQNLNHDAMYWYRQDPGQGLRLIYYSQIVNDFQKGDIAEGYSVSREKKESFPLTVTSAQKNPTAFYLCASSVTGRNTGELFFGEGSRLTVL.

The J gene is TRBJ1-5, the V gene TRBV4-2; 11 bases match TRBD1. This CDR3 spans 15 amino acids. V lost 5 bases to trimming and J lost 7 bases; unmatched junction nucleotides: 7. Germline loops: CDR1 LGHNA, CDR2 YNFKEQ. The CDR3: CASSERGTGGQPQHF. The DNA of the CDR3 is TGTGCCAGCAGCGAAAGAGGGACAGGGGGGCAGCCCCAGCATTTT.

The chain links TRBV14 to TRBJ1-2; 8 bases line up with TRBD1. Trimming removed 3 bases from V and 8 bases from J; junction bases left unmatched: 5. CDR3 length: 13 amino acids. Looked up from germline, CDR1 is SGHDN and CDR2 is FVKESK. The CDR3, as DNA: TGTGCCAGCAGCCAGGACAGGGCGAGCGGCTACACCTTC. Translated: CASSQDRASGYTF.

This sequence joins TRBV24-1 and TRBJ1-2, with a possible D match to TRBD1 (6 bases). CDR1 is KGHDR, CDR2 SFDVKD, per germline. Trimming cost V 4 bases and J 5 bases, with 10 bases left between them. This CDR3 has 13 amino acids. This chain's CDR3 is CATSESGTYGYTF. CDR3 DNA: TGTGCCACCAGTGAGTCCGGGACATATGGCTACACCTTC.

The V and J genes are TRBV4-1 and TRBJ1-5; tentatively, D is TRBD1 (5 bases). The V end was cut by 2 bases, the J end by 8 bases, with 10 bases between. Germline values: CDR1 MGHRA, CDR2 YSYEKL. The CDR3 extends over 13 amino acids. The DNA for the CDR3 is TGCGCCAGCAGCCAATTCGGAGGGGAGCCCCAGCATTTT. This encodes CASSQFGGEPQHF.

This chain joins TRBV28 and TRBJ1-2, with unresolved D. CDR3 length: 12 residues. Trimming shortened V by 4 bases and J by 5 bases, and 8 bases separated the two germline ends. Germline V gene sequence: CDR1 MDHEN, CDR2 SYDVKM. The CDR3 sequence: CASSSRTYGYTF. The CDR3 coding sequence is TGTGCCAGCAGTTCTCGTACTTATGGCTACACCTTC.

This chain joins TRBV3-1 (or the pseudogene TRBV3-2) and TRBJ2-7; 10 bases align to TRBD2. The CDR3 sequence is 17 residues long. Germline CDR1 and CDR2: LGHDT and YNNKEL (reference sequence). V gave up 3 bases and J gave up 2 bases; unmatched junction bases: 10. In DNA form, the CDR3 reads TGTGCCAGCAGCCAGGAGTCCCTAGCGGGGGTCCCCTACGAGCAGTACTTC. Its translation: CASSQESLAGVPYEQYF.

The CDR3 coding sequence is TGTGCCAGCGCTTTTCCGGGAGGGCAGAACACCGGGGAGCTGTTTTTT. It yields the protein CASAFPGGQNTGELFF. The V call is TRBV7-6, the J call TRBJ2-2; 8 positions match TRBD2. Germline V gene sequence: CDR1 SGHVS, CDR2 FNYEAQ. V shed 8 bases and J 1 base; nucleotides not matched to a gene: 9. This CDR3 has 16 amino acids.

This clone was detected once. The chain links TRBV2 to TRBJ1-1; 7 positions match TRBD1. V shed 8 bases and J 9 bases; nucleotides not matched to a gene: 6. This CDR3 spans 11 amino acids. Germline loops: CDR1 SNHLY, CDR2 FYNNEI. The CDR3 is CASGQTGKAFF. In DNA, the CDR3 is TGTGCCAGCGGGCAGACAGGGAAAGCTTTCTTT.

V and J are TRBV19 and TRBJ1-4, with D maybe TRBD1 (6 bases). The V gene lost 7 bases and the J gene lost 5 bases, with 20 bases spanning the gap. Germline CDR1 and CDR2: LNHDA and SQIVND (reference sequence). The CDR3 runs to 16 residues. The CDR3 DNA reads as TGTGCCAGTACCATCTGGGGGCGACGGAACAATGAAAAACTGTTTTTT. Its translation is CASTIWGRRNNEKLFF.

This sequence joins TRBV4-1 and TRBJ2-2; D remains unclear. The CDR3 totals 15 residues. Trimming took off 2 bases at V and 1 base at J, with 8 bases between the two ends. Per the germline V gene, CDR1 is MGHRA and CDR2 is YSYEKL. The CDR3 reads CASSQRLENTGELFF. CDR3 DNA: TGCGCCAGCAGCCAACGTCTAGAGAACACCGGGGAGCTGTTTTTT.

J is TRBJ2-3 and V is TRBV9; 8 nucleotides align to TRBD1. After removal of 4 bases from V and 5 bases from J, the junction contained 3 bases not matched to a gene. Looked up from germline, CDR1 is SGDLS and CDR2 is YYNGEE. This CDR3 has 13 amino acids. The chain's CDR3 is CASSQGAIDTQYF. CDR3 nucleotides: TGTGCCAGCAGCCAGGGGGCAATAGATACGCAGTATTTT.

This clone was seen only once. This chain links TRBV3-1 (or the pseudogene TRBV3-2) with TRBJ1-2; 7 nucleotides align to TRBD1. This CDR3 contains 15 residues. The V gene's germline CDR1 is LGHDT and CDR2 YNNKEL (reference sequence). With 1 base clipped from V and 5 bases from J, the junction kept 7 bases outside the gene matches. CDR3 region: CASSQGQGRGYGYTF. Here the CDR3 DNA reads TGTGCCAGCAGCCAAGGACAGGGACGGGGTTATGGCTACACCTTC.

The rearrangement uses TRBV7-3 and TRBJ2-3; 11 positions agree with TRBD1. The CDR3 sequence is 16 residues long. CDR1 and CDR2 (germline): SGHTA, FQGTGA. V dropped 5 bases and J dropped 6; count of bases not matched to a gene: 10. CDR3 DNA sequence: TGTGCCAGCAGCATCAATACCGGACAGGGGGCCGATACGCAGTATTTT. It encodes CASSINTGQGADTQYF.

V usage is TRBV4-1 and J usage is TRBJ2-5; 14 bases are shared with TRBD2. Trimming removed 0 bases from V and 4 bases from J; junction bases left unmatched: 10. Per germline, CDR1 MGHRA and CDR2 YSYEKL. The CDR3 spans 19 residues. The CDR3 nucleotides read TGCGCCAGCAGCCAAGATAGGGGACTAGCGGGAGTTAGGCGAGAGACCCAGTACTTC. Amino acid sequence: CASSQDRGLAGVRRETQYF.

V and J are TRBV6-5 and TRBJ2-7, with TRBD2 matching 10 bases. This CDR3 has 13 residues. The V gene's germline CDR1 is MNHEY and CDR2 SVGAGI. The trim removed 7 bases at V and 2 bases at J, leaving 2 bases unmatched. The CDR3 spells CASTSGSTYEQYF. The CDR3 DNA reads TGTGCCAGCACTAGCGGGAGTACCTACGAGCAGTACTTC.

This chain connects TRBV20-1 to TRBJ1-2; a weak D match, TRBD1 (6 bases). The CDR3 totals 11 residues. In germline, CDR1 is DFQATT, CDR2 SNEGSKA (reference sequence). V lost 1 base and J 13 bases, leaving 13 bases between the germline ends. CDR3 in amino acids: CSARAPDRPTF. The CDR3 coding sequence is TGCAGTGCTAGAGCCCCGGACAGACCCACCTTC.

To note about this clone: Within the sample, other DNA sequences also encode this same CDR3. This rearrangement joins TRBV5-1 to TRBJ2-1; 7 bases are a match to TRBD1. With 1 base clipped from V and 4 bases from J, the junction kept 2 bases outside the gene matches. The CDR3 covers 14 residues. Germline V gene sequence: CDR1 SGHRS, CDR2 YFSETQ. CDR3: CASSLSGQYNEQFF. CDR3 bases: TGCGCCAGCAGCTTGTCGGGACAGTACAATGAGCAGTTCTTC.

V usage is TRBV1 and J usage is TRBJ2-5; the D call TRBD1 from the table was never checked on the DNA. TRBV1 counts as a pseudogene. The CDR3 is 14 amino acids. CDR3 in amino acids: CTSSRGTAQETQYF. The DNA of the CDR3 is TGCACCAGCAGCCGGGGGACAGCCCAAGAGACCCAGTACTTC.

This chain joins TRBV7-9 and TRBJ1-2; 7 nucleotides match TRBD1. CDR1 and CDR2 from the germline V gene are SEHNR and FQNEAQ (reference sequence). CDR3 size: 17 residues. The V gene end was trimmed by 7 bases and the J gene end by 2 bases; junction bases not matched to a gene: 16. CDR3 amino acids: CASTPKPGGPSNYGYTF. The CDR3 bases are TGTGCCAGCACCCCAAAGCCAGGGGGGCCCTCCAACTATGGCTACACCTTC.

The rearrangement uses TRBV24-1 and TRBJ2-1, with 7 bases lining up with TRBD2. V shed 2 bases and J 9 bases; nucleotides not matched to a gene: 12. Germline values: CDR1 KGHDR, CDR2 SFDVKD. This CDR3 spans 16 amino acids. The CDR3 DNA reads as TGTGCCACCAGTGATTCGGCGGGAGTGGGTAGGAGTGAGCAGTTCTTC. It encodes CATSDSAGVGRSEQFF.

The chain combines TRBV7-3 with TRBJ2-5; 8 nucleotides line up with TRBD2. V lost 0 bases, J lost 4 bases, and 7 bases stayed unmatched. The CDR3 is 16 residues long. Germline-derived CDR1 and CDR2 are SGHTA and FQGTGA. CDR3 DNA sequence: TGTGCCAGCAGCTTAACAAGAGCGGGAGAGGGAGAGACCCAGTACTTC. Its translation is CASSLTRAGEGETQYF. Looking up the rest from reference TRBV7-3 and TRBJ2-5 gives the full variable domain: GAGVSQTPSNKVTEKGKYVELRCDPISGHTALYWYRQSLGQGPEFLIYFQGTGAADDSGLPNDRFFAVRPEGSVSTLKIQRTERGDSAVYLCASSLTRAGEGETQYFGPGTRLLVL.